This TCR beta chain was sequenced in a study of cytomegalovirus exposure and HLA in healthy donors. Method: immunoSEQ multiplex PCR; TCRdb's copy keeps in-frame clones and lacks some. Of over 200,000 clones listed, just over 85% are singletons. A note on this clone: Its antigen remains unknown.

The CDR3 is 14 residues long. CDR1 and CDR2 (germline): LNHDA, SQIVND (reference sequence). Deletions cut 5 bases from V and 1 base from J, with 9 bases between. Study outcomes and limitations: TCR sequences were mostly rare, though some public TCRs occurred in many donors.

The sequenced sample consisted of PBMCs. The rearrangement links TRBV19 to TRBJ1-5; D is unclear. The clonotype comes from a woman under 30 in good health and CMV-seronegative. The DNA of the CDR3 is TGTGCCAGTAGTCTCGGACTAAGCAATCAGCCCCAGCATTTT. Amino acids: CASSLGLSNQPQHF.